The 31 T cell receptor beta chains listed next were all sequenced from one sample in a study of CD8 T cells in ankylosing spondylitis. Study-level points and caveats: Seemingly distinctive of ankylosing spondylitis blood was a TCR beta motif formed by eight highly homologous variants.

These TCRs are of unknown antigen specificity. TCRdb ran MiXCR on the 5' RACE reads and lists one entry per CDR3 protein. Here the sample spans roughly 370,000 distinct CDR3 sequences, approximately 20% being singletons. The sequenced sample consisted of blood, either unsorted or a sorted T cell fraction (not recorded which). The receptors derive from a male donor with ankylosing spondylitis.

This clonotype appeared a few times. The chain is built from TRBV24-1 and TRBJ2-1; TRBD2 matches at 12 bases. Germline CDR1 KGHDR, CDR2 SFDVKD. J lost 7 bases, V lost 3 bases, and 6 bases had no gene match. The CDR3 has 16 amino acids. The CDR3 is CATSDPGLAGTNEQFF. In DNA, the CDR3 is TGTGCCACCAGTGATCCCGGACTAGCGGGGACAAATGAGCAGTTCTTC.

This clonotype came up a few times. CDR3 coding DNA: TGTGCCAGCAGCCCCCGAGCCATCAACACTGAAGCTTTCTTT. The encoded protein is CASSPRAINTEAFF. This chain joins TRBV9 and TRBJ1-1; D is uncertain. V lost 4 bases, J lost 2 bases, and 12 bases lay in between. This CDR3 comprises 14 residues. CDR1 and CDR2 (germline): SGDLS, YYNGEE.

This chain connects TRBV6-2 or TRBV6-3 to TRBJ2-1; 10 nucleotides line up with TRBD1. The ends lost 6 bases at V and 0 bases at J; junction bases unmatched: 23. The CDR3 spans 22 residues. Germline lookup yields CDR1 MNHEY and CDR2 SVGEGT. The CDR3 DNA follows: TGTGCCAGCAGAGGGTCCCCCGGGACAGGGGAAAGAGCGAGGTACTCCTACAATGAGCAGTTCTTC. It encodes CASRGSPGTGERARYSYNEQFF.

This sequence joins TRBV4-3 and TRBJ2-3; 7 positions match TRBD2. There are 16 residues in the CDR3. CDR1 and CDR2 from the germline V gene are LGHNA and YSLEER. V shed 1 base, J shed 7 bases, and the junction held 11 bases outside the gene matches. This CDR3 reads CASSQALAVGGNTQYF. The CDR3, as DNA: TGCGCCAGCAGCCAAGCTCTAGCGGTCGGAGGGAATACGCAGTATTTT.

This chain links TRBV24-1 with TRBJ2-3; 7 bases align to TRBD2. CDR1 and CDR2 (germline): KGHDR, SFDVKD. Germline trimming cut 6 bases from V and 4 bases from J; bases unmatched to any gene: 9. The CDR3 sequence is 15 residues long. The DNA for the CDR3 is TGTGCCACCAGTACTAGCGCCCGAGGTGCAGATACGCAGTATTTT. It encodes CATSTSARGADTQYF.

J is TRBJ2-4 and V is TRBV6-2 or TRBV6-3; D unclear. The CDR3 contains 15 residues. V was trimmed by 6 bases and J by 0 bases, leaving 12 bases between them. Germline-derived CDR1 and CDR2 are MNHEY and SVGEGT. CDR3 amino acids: CASRQIRLAKNIQYF. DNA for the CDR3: TGTGCCAGCAGACAAATTCGACTAGCCAAAAACATTCAGTACTTC.

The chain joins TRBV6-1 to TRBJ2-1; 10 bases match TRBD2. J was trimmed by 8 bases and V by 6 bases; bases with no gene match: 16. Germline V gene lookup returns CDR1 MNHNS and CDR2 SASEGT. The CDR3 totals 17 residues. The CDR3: CASRRGTSESKEHEQFF. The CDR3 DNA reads TGTGCCAGCAGGAGGGGGACTAGCGAGAGTAAAGAGCATGAGCAGTTCTTC.

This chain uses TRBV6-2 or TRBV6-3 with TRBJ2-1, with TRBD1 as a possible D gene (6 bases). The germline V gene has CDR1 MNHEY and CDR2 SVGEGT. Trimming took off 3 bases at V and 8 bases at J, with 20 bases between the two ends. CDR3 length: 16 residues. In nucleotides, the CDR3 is TGTGCCAGCAGTTATCGGCAGGGGAGATGGGTTTATGAGCAGTTCTTC. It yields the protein CASSYRQGRWVYEQFF.

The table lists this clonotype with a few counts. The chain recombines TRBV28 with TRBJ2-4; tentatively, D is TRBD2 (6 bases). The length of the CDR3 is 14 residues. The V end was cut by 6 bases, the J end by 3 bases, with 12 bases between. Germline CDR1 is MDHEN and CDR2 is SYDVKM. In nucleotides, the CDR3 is TGTGCCAGCAGGAATGGAGGGATCAAAAACATTCAGTACTTC. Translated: CASRNGGIKNIQYF.

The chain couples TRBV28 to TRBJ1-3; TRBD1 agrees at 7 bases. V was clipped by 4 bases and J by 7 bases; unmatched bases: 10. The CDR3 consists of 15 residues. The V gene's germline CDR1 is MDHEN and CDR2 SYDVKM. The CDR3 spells CASSSRTGWWNTIYF. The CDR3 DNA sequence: TGTGCCAGCAGTTCGCGGACAGGCTGGTGGAACACCATATATTTT. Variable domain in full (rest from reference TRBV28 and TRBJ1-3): DVKVTQSSRYLVKRTGEKVFLECVQDMDHENMFWYRQDPGLGLRLIYFSYDVKMKEKGDIPEGYSVSREKKERFSLILESASTNQTSMYLCASSSRTGWWNTIYFGEGSWLTVV.

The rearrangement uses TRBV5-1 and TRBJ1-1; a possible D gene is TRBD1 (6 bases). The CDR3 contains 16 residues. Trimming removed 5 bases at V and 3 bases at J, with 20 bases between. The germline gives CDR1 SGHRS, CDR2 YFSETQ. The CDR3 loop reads CASSFSPGQGYTEAFF. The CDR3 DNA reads TGCGCCAGCAGTTTCTCCCCGGGACAAGGGTACACTGAAGCTTTCTTT.

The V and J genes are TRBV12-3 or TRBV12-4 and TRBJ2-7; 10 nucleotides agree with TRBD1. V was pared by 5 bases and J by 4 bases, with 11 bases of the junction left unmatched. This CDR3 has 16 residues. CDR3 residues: CASSQAGTGVHYEQYF. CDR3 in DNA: TGTGCCAGCAGTCAGGCCGGGACAGGGGTCCATTACGAGCAGTACTTC.

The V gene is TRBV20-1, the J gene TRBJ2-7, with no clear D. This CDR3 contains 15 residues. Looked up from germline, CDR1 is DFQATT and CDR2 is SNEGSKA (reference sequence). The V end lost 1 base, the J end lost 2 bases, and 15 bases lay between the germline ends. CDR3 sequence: CSARVHSQSPYEQYF. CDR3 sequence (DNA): TGCAGTGCTAGAGTTCACAGTCAGTCGCCCTACGAGCAGTACTTC.

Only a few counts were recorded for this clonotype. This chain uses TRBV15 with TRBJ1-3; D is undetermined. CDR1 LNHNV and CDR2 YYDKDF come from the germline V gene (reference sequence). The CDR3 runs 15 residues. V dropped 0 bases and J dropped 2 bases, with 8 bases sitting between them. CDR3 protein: CATSRDNGAGNTIYF. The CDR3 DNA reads TGTGCCACCAGCAGAGATAATGGTGCTGGAAACACCATATATTTT.

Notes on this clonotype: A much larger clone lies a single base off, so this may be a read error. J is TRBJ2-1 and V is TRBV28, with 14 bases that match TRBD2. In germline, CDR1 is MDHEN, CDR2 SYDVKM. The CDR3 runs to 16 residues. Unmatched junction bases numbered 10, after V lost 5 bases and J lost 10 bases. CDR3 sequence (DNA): TGTGCCAGCAGTCCTCCGGGGACTAGCGGGAGAAAAGAGCAGTTCTTC. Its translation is CASSPPGTSGRKEQFF.

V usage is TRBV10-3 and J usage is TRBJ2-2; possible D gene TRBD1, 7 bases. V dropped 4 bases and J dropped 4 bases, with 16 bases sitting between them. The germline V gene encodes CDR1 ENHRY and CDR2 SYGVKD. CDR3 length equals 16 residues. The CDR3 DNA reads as TGTGCCATCAGTGCCTTAGCCAGGGGGGCCACCGGGGAGCTGTTTTTT. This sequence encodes CAISALARGATGELFF.

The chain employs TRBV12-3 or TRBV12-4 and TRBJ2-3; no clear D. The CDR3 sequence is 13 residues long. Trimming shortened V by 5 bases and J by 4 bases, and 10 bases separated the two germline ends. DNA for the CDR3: TGTGCCAGCAGTCGATTAAGGGCAGATACGCAGTATTTT. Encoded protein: CASSRLRADTQYF.

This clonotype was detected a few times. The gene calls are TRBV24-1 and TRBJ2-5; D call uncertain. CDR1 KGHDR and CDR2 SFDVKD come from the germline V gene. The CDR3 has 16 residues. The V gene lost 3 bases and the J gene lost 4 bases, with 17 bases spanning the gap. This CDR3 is CATSDPSLGPLETQYF. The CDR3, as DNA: TGTGCCACCAGTGATCCTTCTCTGGGTCCCTTAGAGACCCAGTACTTC.

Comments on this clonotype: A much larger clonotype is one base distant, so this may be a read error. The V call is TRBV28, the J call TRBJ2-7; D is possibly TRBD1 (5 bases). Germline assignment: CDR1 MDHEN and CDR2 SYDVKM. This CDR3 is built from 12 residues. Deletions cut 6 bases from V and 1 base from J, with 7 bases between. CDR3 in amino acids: CASRPGSYEQYF. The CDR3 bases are TGTGCCAGCAGACCAGGGTCCTACGAGCAGTACTTC.

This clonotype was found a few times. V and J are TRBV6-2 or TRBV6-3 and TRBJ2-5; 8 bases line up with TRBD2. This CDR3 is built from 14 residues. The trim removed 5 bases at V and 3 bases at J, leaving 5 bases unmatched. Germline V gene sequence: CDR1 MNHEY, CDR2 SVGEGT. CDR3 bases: TGTGCCAGCAGTCCCAGCGGGAGTGAAGAGACCCAGTACTTC. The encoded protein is CASSPSGSEETQYF.

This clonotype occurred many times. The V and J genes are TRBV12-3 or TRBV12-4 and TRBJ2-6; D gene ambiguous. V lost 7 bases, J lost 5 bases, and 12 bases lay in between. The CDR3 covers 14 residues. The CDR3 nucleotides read TGTGCCAGCAACAAGGGTGGTTGGGCCAACGTCCTGACTTTC. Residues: CASNKGGWANVLTF.

CDR3 coding DNA: TGTGCCAGCAGTTTAGCGGCTAGCGGGAGTGCATACAATGAGCAGTTCTTC. The encoded protein is CASSLAASGSAYNEQFF. The V call is TRBV9, the J call TRBJ2-1, with 10 nucleotides matching TRBD2. The trim removed 5 bases at V and 4 bases at J, leaving 12 bases unmatched. This CDR3 spans 17 amino acids. Per the germline V gene, CDR1 is SGDLS and CDR2 is YYNGEE.

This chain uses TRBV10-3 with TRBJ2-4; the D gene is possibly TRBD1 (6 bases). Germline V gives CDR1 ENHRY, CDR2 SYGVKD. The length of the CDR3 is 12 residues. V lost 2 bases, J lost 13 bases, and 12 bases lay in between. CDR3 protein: CAISEQGPQQYF. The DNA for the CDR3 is TGTGCCATCAGTGAGCAGGGGCCTCAACAGTACTTC.

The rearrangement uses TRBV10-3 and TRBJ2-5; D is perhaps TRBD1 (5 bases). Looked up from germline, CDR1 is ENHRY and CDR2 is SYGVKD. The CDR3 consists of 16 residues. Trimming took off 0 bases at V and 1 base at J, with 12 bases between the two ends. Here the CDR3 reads CAISESSTGPQETQYF. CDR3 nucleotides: TGTGCCATCAGTGAGTCGAGTACAGGACCCCAAGAGACCCAGTACTTC.

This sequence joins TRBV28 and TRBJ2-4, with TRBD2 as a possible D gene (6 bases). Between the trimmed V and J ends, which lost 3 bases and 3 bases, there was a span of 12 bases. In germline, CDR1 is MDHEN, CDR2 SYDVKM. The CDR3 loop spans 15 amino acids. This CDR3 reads CASSFPWEDKNIQYF. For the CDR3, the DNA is TGTGCCAGCAGTTTTCCGTGGGAGGACAAAAACATTCAGTACTTC.

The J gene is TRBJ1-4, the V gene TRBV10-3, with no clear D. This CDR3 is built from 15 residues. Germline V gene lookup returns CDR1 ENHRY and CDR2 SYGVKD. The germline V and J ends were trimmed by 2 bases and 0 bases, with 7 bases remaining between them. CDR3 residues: CAISEDRATNEKLFF. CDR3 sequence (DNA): TGTGCCATCAGTGAGGACCGTGCAACTAATGAAAAACTGTTTTTT.

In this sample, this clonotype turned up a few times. The CDR3 protein is CASSWTSGSRDEQYF. The CDR3 bases are TGCGCCAGCAGCTGGACTAGCGGGAGTCGCGACGAGCAGTACTTC. The chain couples TRBV5-1 to TRBJ2-7, with TRBD2 identical over 13 bases. Germline V gives CDR1 SGHRS, CDR2 YFSETQ. The CDR3 totals 15 residues. V lost 3 bases and J lost 5; bases outside the gene matches: 5.

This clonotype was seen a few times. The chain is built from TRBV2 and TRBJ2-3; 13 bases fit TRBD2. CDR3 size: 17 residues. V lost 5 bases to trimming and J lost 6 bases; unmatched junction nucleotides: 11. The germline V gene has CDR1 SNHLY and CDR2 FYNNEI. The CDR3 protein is CASSQRTSGSPGDTQYF. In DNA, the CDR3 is TGTGCCAGCAGTCAAAGGACTAGCGGGAGCCCGGGGGATACGCAGTATTTT.

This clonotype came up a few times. CDR3 DNA sequence: TGTGCCAGCAGGGGTTCCCAAATCCGGGAGACCCAGTACTTC. Amino acid sequence: CASRGSQIRETQYF. The gene calls are TRBV2 and TRBJ2-5; unclear D gene. The germline V and J ends were trimmed by 6 bases and 5 bases, with 16 bases remaining between them. From germline, CDR1 is SNHLY and CDR2 FYNNEI. The CDR3 has 14 amino acids.

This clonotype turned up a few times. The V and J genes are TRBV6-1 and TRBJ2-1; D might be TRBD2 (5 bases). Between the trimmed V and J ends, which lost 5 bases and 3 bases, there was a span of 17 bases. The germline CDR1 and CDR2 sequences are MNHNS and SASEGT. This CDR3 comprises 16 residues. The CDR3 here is CASSLHPRAGYNEQFF. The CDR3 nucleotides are TGTGCCAGCAGTCTCCACCCGAGGGCTGGCTACAATGAGCAGTTCTTC.

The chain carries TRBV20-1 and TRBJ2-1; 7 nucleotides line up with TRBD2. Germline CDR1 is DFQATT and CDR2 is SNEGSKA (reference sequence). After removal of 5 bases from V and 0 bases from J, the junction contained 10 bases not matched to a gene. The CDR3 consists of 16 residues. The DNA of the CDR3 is TGCAGTGCTGACAATTTGGGGGAGGGCTCCTACAATGAGCAGTTCTTC. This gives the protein CSADNLGEGSYNEQFF.